The 9 T cell receptor beta chains listed next were all sequenced from one sample in a study of cytomegalovirus exposure and HLA in healthy donors. In the PCR, 60 Vbeta and 13 Jbeta primers were used. Assay: immunoSEQ multiplex PCR; the TCRdb copy retains only in-frame clones and omits some. The sample records roughly 180,000 clones, 80% being singletons. Sequencing was carried out using PBMCs. The receptors come from a man aged 25-45 years in good health and CMV-seronegative.

Turning to this clone: No conserved phenylalanine or tryptophan is present at the end of the CDR3, so a read error is the likely explanation. The DNA is omitted, as the CDR3 cannot be located on it reliably, and the CDR3 follows TCRdb's listing. The chain carries TRBV7-9 and TRBJ1-1. CDR1 SEHNR and CDR2 FQNEAQ come from the germline V gene (reference sequence). The CDR3 is 14 residues long, ends included. The CDR3 reads CASSLVPAGLTVNR.

The chain joins TRBV6-1 to TRBJ1-4; 11 nucleotides agree with TRBD1. The V segment lost 9 bases and the J segment 8 bases; nucleotides outside the gene matches: 8. The CDR3 loop spans 14 amino acids. CDR1 and CDR2 (germline): MNHNS, SASEGT. CDR3 sequence reads: CASLVGTGGEKLFF. The DNA of the CDR3 is TGTGCCAGTCTGGTCGGGACAGGGGGGGAAAAACTGTTTTTT.

The V call is TRBV30, the J call TRBJ2-3, with 8 bases matching TRBD1. Losses at the gene ends were 5 bases for V and 5 bases for J; bases not matched to a gene: 3. The CDR3 runs to 12 residues. The germline V gene has CDR1 GTSNPN and CDR2 SVGIG (reference sequence). The CDR3 DNA reads TGTGCCTGGGACAGGGGAGGAGATACGCAGTATTTT. Residues: CAWDRGGDTQYF.

The CDR3 protein is CASSLGRLAGGEETQYF. The CDR3 DNA is TGTGCCAGCAGCTTGGGGCGACTAGCGGGAGGTGAAGAGACCCAGTACTTC. The gene calls are TRBV11-1 and TRBJ2-5, with 13 bases that match TRBD2. Germline V CDR1 and CDR2: SGHAT, FQDESV (reference sequence). The V and J ends lost 3 bases and 3 bases, in that order; junction bases with no gene match: 7. CDR3 length equals 17 residues.

The V call is TRBV7-2, the J call TRBJ2-7, with D possibly TRBD1 on 5 matching bases. CDR1 SGHTA and CDR2 FQGNSA come from the germline V gene. The length of the CDR3 is 14 residues. Deletions cut 1 base from V and 1 base from J, with 8 bases between. The chain's CDR3 is CASSLGQHSYEQYF. The CDR3 DNA reads TGTGCCAGCAGCTTAGGACAGCATTCCTACGAGCAGTACTTC.

V and J are TRBV9 and TRBJ2-5, with TRBD1 matching 7 bases. The CDR3 runs 15 residues. Trimming cost V 2 bases and J 2 bases; bases outside gene matches: 6. Germline V gene data show CDR1 as SGDLS and CDR2 as YYNGEE. CDR3 sequence: CASSVSGTVQETQYF. The CDR3 coding sequence is TGTGCCAGCAGCGTGTCTGGGACAGTACAAGAGACCCAGTACTTC.

This clone was counted between two and nine times. Here the CDR3 DNA reads TGCGCCAGCAGCTTGGTTCGGGGAACAGTAACCTACGAGCAGTACTTC. It is translated as CASSLVRGTVTYEQYF. The chain combines TRBV5-1 with TRBJ2-7; D is perhaps TRBD2 (5 bases). The CDR3 is made up of 16 amino acids. V dropped 0 bases and J dropped 2 bases, with 15 bases sitting between them. Germline CDR1 and CDR2: SGHRS and YFSETQ.

The V call is TRBV2, the J call TRBJ1-4; a possible D gene is TRBD1 (5 bases). The CDR3 loop spans 14 amino acids. The V and J ends lost 7 bases and 3 bases respectively, with 12 bases between them. Germline CDR1 is SNHLY and CDR2 is FYNNEI. Here the CDR3 DNA reads TGTGCCAGCATTGGAGACAGTTCTAATGAAAAACTGTTTTTT. It specifies CASIGDSSNEKLFF.

The chain has TRBV29-1 and TRBJ2-7, with TRBD2 matching over 13 bases. Trimming took 6 bases from V and 2 from J; bases not matched to a gene: 4. Germline V CDR1 and CDR2: SQVTM, ANQGSEA. The CDR3 loop spans 14 amino acids. CDR3 in amino acids: CSVDGTSGTYEQYF. The CDR3 region has the DNA TGCAGCGTCGATGGGACTAGCGGGACCTACGAGCAGTACTTC.